These 27 T cell receptor beta chains were sequenced from one sample in a study of CD4+ T cells in melanoma. The method was immunoSEQ multiplex PCR; TCRdb's version includes in-frame clones alone and lacks a portion of them. The sample includes 50,000 to 60,000 clones, roughly 69% of them seen just once. The source material was tumor tissue. Source of these receptors: a human donor with melanoma.

The gene calls are TRBV5-1 and TRBJ2-2; weak D call: TRBD2 (5 bases). Germline V CDR1 and CDR2: SGHRS, YFSETQ. V lost 5 bases to trimming and J lost 5 bases, with 7 bases between them. CDR3 length: 12 residues. CDR3 in amino acids: CASRGRTGELFF. The CDR3 DNA is TGCGCCAGCAGGGGGAGAACCGGGGAGCTGTTTTTT.

The chain carries TRBV7-2 and TRBJ2-7; TRBD2 might be the D (7 bases). The CDR3 is made up of 15 amino acids. Trimming took off 1 base at V and 5 bases at J, with 15 bases between the two ends. The germline V gene encodes CDR1 SGHTA and CDR2 FQGNSA. The CDR3 DNA sequence: TGTGCCAGCAGCTTAGACAGGCGGGGGCTCAACGAGCAGTACTTC. This sequence encodes CASSLDRRGLNEQYF.

This clone ranks as medium-sized. The genes are TRBV2 and TRBJ2-3; 9 bases map to TRBD1. This CDR3 is built from 15 residues. CDR1 and CDR2 (germline): SNHLY, FYNNEI. Unmatched junction bases numbered 2, after V lost 1 base and J lost 3 bases. This CDR3 is CASSEGDRATDTQYF. The CDR3 coding sequence is TGTGCCAGCAGTGAAGGGGACAGGGCAACAGATACGCAGTATTTT.

V gene TRBV7-8 combines with J gene TRBJ1-1; 7 bases align to TRBD1. V lost 4 bases and J lost 1; bases outside the gene matches: 6. Germline loops: CDR1 SGHVS, CDR2 FQNEAQ. This CDR3 is 15 amino acids long. CDR3 nucleotides: TGTGCCAGCAGCTACACAGGGGCCCCGAACACTGAAGCTTTCTTT. This sequence encodes CASSYTGAPNTEAFF.

The chain joins TRBV19 to TRBJ1-6; 8 nucleotides agree with TRBD1. The junction had 6 bases not matched to a gene; V was cut back by 10 bases and J by 4 bases. This CDR3 region has 14 residues. Germline assignment: CDR1 LNHDA and CDR2 SQIVND (reference sequence). The CDR3 loop reads CATGQGDYNSPLHF. The DNA of the CDR3 is TGTGCCACCGGACAGGGTGATTATAATTCACCCCTCCACTTT.

The V call is TRBV7-2, the J call TRBJ2-5; 8 bases fit TRBD2. Germline CDR1 is SGHTA and CDR2 is FQGNSA. The trim removed 7 bases at V and 1 base at J, leaving 5 bases unmatched. The CDR3 is 14 amino acids. The DNA of the CDR3 is TGTGCCAGCAACGAACGGGGGGGCCAAGAGACCCAGTACTTC. Translated, it gives CASNERGGQETQYF. The entire variable domain, with the rest obtained from reference TRBV7-2 and TRBJ2-5, is as follows: GAGVSQSPSNKVTEKGKDVELRCDPISGHTALYWYRQSLGQGLEFLIYFQGNSAPDKSGLPSDRFSAERTGGSVSTLTIQRTQQEDSAVYLCASNERGGQETQYFGPGTRLLVL.

V is TRBV5-8 and J is TRBJ1-2, with D possibly TRBD1 on 6 matching bases. The length of the CDR3 is 14 residues. V was pared by 0 bases and J by 6 bases, with 12 bases between. The germline V gene has CDR1 SGHTS and CDR2 YDEGEE. CDR3 in DNA: TGTGCCAGCAGCTTGGGGGGGGCTCCTCATGGCTACACCTTC. This codes for CASSLGGAPHGYTF.

This sequence joins TRBV10-3 and TRBJ1-2; 7 bases line up with TRBD1. Unmatched junction bases numbered 4, after V lost 0 bases and J lost 0 bases. The germline V gene has CDR1 ENHRY and CDR2 SYGVKD. The CDR3 is made up of 16 amino acids. CDR3 sequence reads: CAISESRGGTNYGYTF. In DNA form, the CDR3 reads TGTGCCATCAGTGAGTCCAGGGGGGGGACTAACTATGGCTACACCTTC.

The chain is built from TRBV18 and TRBJ1-5, with a possible D match to TRBD1 (5 bases). The CDR3 totals 13 residues. Looked up from germline, CDR1 is KGHSH and CDR2 is LQKENI. Trimming shortened V by 6 bases and J by 3 bases, and 9 bases separated the two germline ends. The CDR3 reads CASSNRINQPQHF. The CDR3 coding sequence is TGTGCCAGCTCGAACAGGATCAATCAGCCCCAGCATTTT.

This clone was found once. The V gene is TRBV5-1, the J gene TRBJ2-7, with D possibly matching TRBD1 (5 bases). Germline lookup yields CDR1 SGHRS and CDR2 YFSETQ. Trimming removed 0 bases from V and 5 bases from J, with 12 bases in between. The CDR3 loop spans 14 amino acids. Here the CDR3 DNA reads TGCGCCAGCAGCTTGGAAGGCAGGGCCGACGAGCAGTACTTC. Translating it yields CASSLEGRADEQYF.

A few counts support this clone. The chain employs TRBV10-1 and TRBJ2-7; 7 positions match TRBD1. V shed 2 bases, J shed 6 bases, and the junction held 4 bases outside the gene matches. CDR1 WNHNN and CDR2 SYGVQD come from the germline V gene (reference sequence). CDR3 size: 13 residues. CDR3 in DNA: TGCGCCAGCAGTGAGCACAGGGGTACCGAGCAGTACTTC. Translated: CASSEHRGTEQYF.

This chain links TRBV28 with TRBJ1-2; D remains unclear. The CDR3 spans 13 residues. The germline V gene encodes CDR1 MDHEN and CDR2 SYDVKM. Trimming took off 6 bases at V and 2 bases at J, with 10 bases between the two ends. Here the CDR3 DNA reads TGTGCCAGCAGCGAGGGTGTGAACTATGGCTACACCTTC. This gives the protein CASSEGVNYGYTF.

This chain connects TRBV14 to TRBJ2-7; no reliable D call. Germline CDR1 and CDR2: SGHDN and FVKESK. With 1 base removed from V and 2 bases from J, the gap between germline ends came to 6 bases. The CDR3 totals 13 residues. The DNA for the CDR3 is TGTGCCAGCAGCCAAGCCAACCCCTACGAGCAGTACTTC. Translation: CASSQANPYEQYF.

The chain combines TRBV9 with TRBJ2-7; the D is unclear. CDR3 length: 10 residues. The V gene's germline CDR1 is SGDLS and CDR2 YYNGEE. V was trimmed by 4 bases and J by 9 bases, leaving 8 bases between them. The CDR3 nucleotides are TGTGCCAGCAGCCTTCGCGGGCAGTACTTC. Translation gives CASSLRGQYF. The complete variable domain, with remaining parts taken from reference TRBV9 and TRBJ2-7, reads DSGVTQTPKHLITATGQRVTLRCSPRSGDLSVYWYQQSLDQGLQFLIQYYNGEERAKGNILERFSAQQFPDLHSELNLSSLELGDSALYFCASSLRGQYFGPGTRLTVT.

The chain recombines TRBV2 with TRBJ2-1, with D perhaps matching TRBD2 (6 bases). From germline, CDR1 is SNHLY and CDR2 FYNNEI. The CDR3 length is 16 residues. V lost 4 bases, J lost 2 bases, and 15 bases lay in between. In DNA, the CDR3 is TGTGCCAGCAGTGCCGGGACTCTCGGGGCCTACAATGAGCAGTTCTTC. It codes for CASSAGTLGAYNEQFF. The full variable domain, completed using reference TRBV2 and TRBJ2-1, is EPEVTQTPSHQVTQMGQEVILRCVPISNHLYFYWYRQILGQKVEFLVSFYNNEISEKSEIFDDQFSVERPDGSNFTLKIRSTKLEDSAMYFCASSAGTLGAYNEQFFGPGTRLTVL.

This clone has only a few counts. The chain has TRBV4-2 and TRBJ1-3; D is possibly TRBD1 (5 bases). CDR1 LGHNA and CDR2 YNFKEQ come from the germline V gene. V gave up 0 bases and J gave up 4 bases, with 13 bases separating them. The CDR3 contains 16 residues. CDR3 coding DNA: TGTGCCAGCAGCCAAGAATGGGGGGGGTTCGGAAACACCATATATTTT. This encodes CASSQEWGGFGNTIYF.

The chain is built from TRBV7-8 and TRBJ1-2; TRBD1 might be the D (5 bases). The CDR3 runs 15 residues. Germline V gene sequence: CDR1 SGHVS, CDR2 FQNEAQ. V lost 5 bases to trimming and J lost 5 bases, with 18 bases between them. The CDR3: CASSKAGGTGYGYTF. In DNA, the CDR3 is TGTGCCAGCAGCAAAGCGGGGGGGACGGGATATGGCTACACCTTC. Full variable domain (remainder filled in from reference TRBV7-8 and TRBJ1-2): GAGVSQSPRYKVAKRGQDVALRCDPISGHVSLFWYQQALGQGPEFLTYFQNEAQLDKSGLPSDRFFAERPEGSVSTLKIQRTQQEDSAVYLCASSKAGGTGYGYTFGSGTRLTVV.

On this clone itself: A read error may produce the germline difference seen at one junction end. V usage is TRBV7-7 and J usage is TRBJ2-7; the D call may be TRBD1 or TRBD2 (6 bases each). There are 13 residues in the CDR3. The germline gives CDR1 SSHAT, CDR2 FNYEAQ (reference sequence). The CDR3 loop reads CASSLRGAYEQYF. The CDR3 DNA reads TGTGCTAGCAGCTTAAGGGGGGCGTACGAGCAGTACTTC.

This clone was seen only a few times. The chain combines TRBV6-5 with TRBJ1-2; the D gene is possibly TRBD1 (6 bases). V lost 4 bases and J 4 bases, leaving 10 bases between the germline ends. The CDR3 has 13 residues. CDR1 is MNHEY and CDR2 is SVGAGI in the germline V gene. CDR3 DNA sequence: TGTGCCAGCAGTTTGGACAGTACCTATGGCTACACCTTC. Translating it yields CASSLDSTYGYTF.

J is TRBJ2-7 and V is TRBV10-1; 9 positions match TRBD1. The V segment lost 0 bases and the J segment 0 bases; nucleotides outside the gene matches: 9. The CDR3 has 18 residues. From germline, CDR1 is WNHNN and CDR2 SYGVQD (reference sequence). The CDR3 DNA reads as TGCGCCAGCAGTGAGTCGACGGGACAGGGAGGACTCTCCTACGAGCAGTACTTC. Encoded protein: CASSESTGQGGLSYEQYF.

The J gene is TRBJ2-4, the V gene TRBV2; D assignment may be TRBD1 or TRBD2 (5 bases each). The V gene's germline CDR1 is SNHLY and CDR2 FYNNEI. Deletions cut 6 bases from V and 0 bases from J, with 12 bases between. CDR3 length: 15 residues. This CDR3 reads CASSPIGTAKNIQYF. The CDR3 bases are TGTGCCAGCAGCCCTATAGGGACAGCCAAAAACATTCAGTACTTC.

The chain combines TRBV28 with TRBJ2-7; D is unresolved. The CDR3 has 15 residues. CDR1 and CDR2 from the germline V gene are MDHEN and SYDVKM. V lost 2 bases and J 0 bases, leaving 11 bases between the germline ends. The CDR3 reads CASSLPPARSYEQYF. DNA of the CDR3: TGTGCCAGCAGTTTACCCCCCGCGCGCTCCTACGAGCAGTACTTC. Combining the CDR3 with reference TRBV28 and TRBJ2-7 gives the whole variable domain DVKVTQSSRYLVKRTGEKVFLECVQDMDHENMFWYRQDPGLGLRLIYFSYDVKMKEKGDIPEGYSVSREKKERFSLILESASTNQTSMYLCASSLPPARSYEQYFGPGTRLTVT.

The chain joins TRBV7-8 to TRBJ2-3, with 7 bases matching TRBD2. There are 15 residues in the CDR3. With 7 bases clipped from V and 1 base from J, the junction kept 8 bases outside the gene matches. CDR1 is SGHVS and CDR2 is FQNEAQ in the germline V gene. CDR3 region: CASTPGGLGTDTQYF. For the CDR3, the DNA is TGTGCCAGCACCCCGGGAGGTCTTGGCACAGATACGCAGTATTTT.

Ten or more counts support this clone. The chain is built from TRBV30 and TRBJ2-1; possibly TRBD1 or TRBD2 for D (5 bases each). Germline CDR1 reads GTSNPN; CDR2 reads SVGIG (reference sequence). V lost 3 bases and J lost 3, with 18 bases in between. The CDR3 is 16 amino acids. This CDR3 is CAWSLGTGTHYNEQFF. In nucleotides, the CDR3 is TGTGCCTGGAGCCTCGGGACCGGGACCCACTACAATGAGCAGTTCTTC.

The chain uses TRBV30 and TRBJ2-1; 8 bases are shared with TRBD2. The CDR3 has 14 residues. Germline V gives CDR1 GTSNPN, CDR2 SVGIG (reference sequence). Trimming took 1 base from V and 7 from J; bases not matched to a gene: 6. CDR3: CAWSGRGDLNEQFF. In nucleotides, the CDR3 is TGTGCCTGGAGTGGGCGGGGGGATCTAAATGAGCAGTTCTTC.

This clone occurred a few times. The chain recombines TRBV6-5 with TRBJ1-1; no clear D. Germline CDR1 reads MNHEY; CDR2 reads SVGAGI. The ends were cut back, 4 bases at V and 7 bases at J, with 16 bases in the middle. CDR3 length equals 14 residues. CDR3 in DNA: TGTGCCAGCAGTTTACTTCCCCGGCACCTTGAAGCTTTCTTT. Translation gives CASSLLPRHLEAFF.

As concerns this clone: One end of the junction varies from germline; a read error may be responsible. J is TRBJ2-5 and V is TRBV7-9, with a weak D call TRBD2 (7 bases). This CDR3 spans 12 amino acids. Germline loops: CDR1 SEHNR, CDR2 FQNEAQ (reference sequence). The CDR3 DNA is TGTGCCAGCAGCTTAGCGGGGGGGGCCGAGAACTTC. Translating gives CASSLAGGAENF.